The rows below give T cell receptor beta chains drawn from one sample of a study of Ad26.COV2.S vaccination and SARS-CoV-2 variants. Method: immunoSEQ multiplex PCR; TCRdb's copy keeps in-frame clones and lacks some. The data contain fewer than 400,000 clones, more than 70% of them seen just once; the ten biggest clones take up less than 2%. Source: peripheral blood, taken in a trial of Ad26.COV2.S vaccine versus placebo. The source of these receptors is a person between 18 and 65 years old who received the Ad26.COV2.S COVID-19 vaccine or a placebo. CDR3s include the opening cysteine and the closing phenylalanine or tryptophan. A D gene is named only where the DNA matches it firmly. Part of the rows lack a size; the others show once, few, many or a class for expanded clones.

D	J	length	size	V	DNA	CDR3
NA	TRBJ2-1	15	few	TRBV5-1	TGCGCCAGCAGGTGGACAGGGAGGGAGAACAATGAGCAGTTCTTC	CASRWTGRENNEQFF
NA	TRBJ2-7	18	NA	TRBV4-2	TGTGCCAGCAGCCAACCTGCCCTGGGAGGCGCGTCGTCCTACGAGCAGTACTTC	CASSQPALGGASSYEQYF
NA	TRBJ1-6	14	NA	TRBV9	TGTGCCAGCAGCGTAGAACTCAATGATTCACCCCTCCACTTT	CASSVELNDSPLHF
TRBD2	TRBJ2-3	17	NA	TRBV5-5	TGTGCCAGCAGCTCCGCTCCTTCTAGCGGGAACACAGATACGCAGTATTTT	CASSSAPSSGNTDTQYF
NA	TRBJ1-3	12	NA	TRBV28	TGTGCCAGCAGGAATCCATTGGGCACCATATATTTT	CASRNPLGTIYF
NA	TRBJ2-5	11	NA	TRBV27	TGTGCCAGCAGTTTTGGCGTAACCCAGTACTTC	CASSFGVTQYF
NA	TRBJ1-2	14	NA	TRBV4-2	TGTGCCAGCAGCCAAGAGTCAGGGTTAGATGGCTACACCTTC	CASSQESGLDGYTF
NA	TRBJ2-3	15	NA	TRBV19	TGTGCCAGTAGTAGAGTTGAGTTTGGCACAGATACGCAGTATTTT	CASSRVEFGTDTQYF
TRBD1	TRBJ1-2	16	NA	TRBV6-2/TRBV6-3	TGTGCCAGCAGTCTGGGACAGGGACAAGCTAACTATGGCTACACCTTC	CASSLGQGQANYGYTF
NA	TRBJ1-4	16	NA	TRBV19	TGTGCCAGTAGCTCCTCGAATGGACGTCCGGTGATGGGGCTGTTTTTT	CASSSSNGRPVMGLFF
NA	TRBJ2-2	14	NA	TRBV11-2	TGTGCCAGCCGAACGGACCGAAACACCGGGGAGCTGTTTTTT	CASRTDRNTGELFF
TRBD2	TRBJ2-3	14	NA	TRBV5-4	TGTGCCAGCAGCTGGGGGGGAGACACAGATACGCAGTATTTT	CASSWGGDTDTQYF
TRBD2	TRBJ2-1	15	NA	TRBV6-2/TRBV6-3	TGTGCCAGCTGTTGGGGAGGCGGGGGGAGGAATGAGCAGTTCTTC	CASCWGGGGRNEQFF
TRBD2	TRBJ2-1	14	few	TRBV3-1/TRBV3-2	TGTGCCAGCAGTCTAGCGGGGGGGCTTGGTGAGCAGTTCTTC	CASSLAGGLGEQFF
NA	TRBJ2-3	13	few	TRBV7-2	TGTGCCAGCAGCTCTTACGGCACAGATACGCAGTATTTT	CASSSYGTDTQYF
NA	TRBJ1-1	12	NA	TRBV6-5	TGTGCCAGCAGCCCCCTGGACAGAGAAGCTTTCTTT	CASSPLDREAFF
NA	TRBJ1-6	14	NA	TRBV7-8	TGTGCCAGCAGCTGGACAACGGGTAATTCACCCCTCCACTTT	CASSWTTGNSPLHF
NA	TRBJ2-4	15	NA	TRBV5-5	TGTGCCAGCAGCCCGCACGCATCGGCGCTTCGCATTCAGTACTTC	CASSPHASALRIQYF
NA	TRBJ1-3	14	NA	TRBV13	TGTGCCAGCAGCCCCAGGAATGGTGGAAACACCATATATTTT	CASSPRNGGNTIYF
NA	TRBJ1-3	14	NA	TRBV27	TGTGCCAGCAGTTCCAGGGTTCGTGGAAACACCATATATTTT	CASSSRVRGNTIYF
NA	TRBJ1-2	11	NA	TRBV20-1	TGCAGTGGAACTTCAGGGAATGGCTACACCTTC	CSGTSGNGYTF
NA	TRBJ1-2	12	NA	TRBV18	TGTGCCAGCTCACCGCGGGGAGATGGCTACACCTTC	CASSPRGDGYTF
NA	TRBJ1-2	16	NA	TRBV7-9	TGTGCCAGCAGCTTAGCGGGGGATAGTATGGTCTATGGCTACACCTTC	CASSLAGDSMVYGYTF
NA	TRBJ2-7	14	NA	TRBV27	TGTGCCAGCAGTGAGTCCAGGGCCTCCTACGAGCAGTACTTC	CASSESRASYEQYF
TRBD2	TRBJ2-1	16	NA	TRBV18	TGTGCCAGCTCACCACTGGGACTAGCTACCTACAATGAGCAGTTCTTC	CASSPLGLATYNEQFF
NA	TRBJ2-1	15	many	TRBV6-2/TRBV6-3	TGTGCCAGCAGTTACCCACCTGACAGCGGCAATGAGCAGTTCTTC	CASSYPPDSGNEQFF
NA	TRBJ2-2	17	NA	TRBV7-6	TGTGCCAGCAGCTTATTACGAGCGGAAGACAACACCGGGGAGCTGTTTTTT	CASSLLRAEDNTGELFF
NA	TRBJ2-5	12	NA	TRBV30	TGTGCCTGGACGGGGAAACAAGAGACCCAGTACTTC	CAWTGKQETQYF
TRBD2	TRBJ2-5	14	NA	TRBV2	TGTGCCAGCAGGGCGGTAGCGGGGGGGGAGACCCAGTACTTC	CASRAVAGGETQYF
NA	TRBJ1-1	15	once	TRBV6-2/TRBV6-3	TGTGCCAGCAGTTACCCTTTCACAAGGAACACTGAAGCTTTCTTT	CASSYPFTRNTEAFF
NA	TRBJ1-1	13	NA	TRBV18	TGTGCCAGCTCACGAGGGACACTCACTGAAGCTTTCTTT	CASSRGTLTEAFF
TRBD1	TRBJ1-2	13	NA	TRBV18	TGTGCCAGCTCACCGGGACAGGGGATGAGCTACACCTTC	CASSPGQGMSYTF
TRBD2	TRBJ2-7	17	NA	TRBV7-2	TGTGCCAGCAGCTTAGTTCCCGGGGGACTAGCGACCTACGAGCAGTACTTC	CASSLVPGGLATYEQYF
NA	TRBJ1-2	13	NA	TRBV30	TGTGCCTGGAGTCTACAGTTAGCCTATGGCTACACCTTC	CAWSLQLAYGYTF
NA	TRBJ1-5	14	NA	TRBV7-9	TGTGCCAGCAGCTTAGTTGGCAGAAATCAGCCCCAGCATTTT	CASSLVGRNQPQHF
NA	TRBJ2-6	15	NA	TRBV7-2	TGTGCCAGCAGCCCGGGGTACTCTGGGGCCAACGTCCTGACTTTC	CASSPGYSGANVLTF
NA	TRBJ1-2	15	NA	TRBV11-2	TGTGCCAGCAGCTTAGAACCGACAGTGGCCTATGGCTACACCTTC	CASSLEPTVAYGYTF
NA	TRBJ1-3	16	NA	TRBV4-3	TGCGCCAGCAGCGCGAGCTTCCCACAAGCTGGAAACACCATATATTTT	CASSASFPQAGNTIYF
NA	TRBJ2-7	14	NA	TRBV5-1	TGCGCCAGCAGCTTGGGCGGCACAGGGCGCGAGCAGTACTTC	CASSLGGTGREQYF
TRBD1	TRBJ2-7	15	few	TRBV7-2	TGTGCCAGCAGCTTCCCGACAGGGGCCCTTTACGAGCAGTACTTC	CASSFPTGALYEQYF
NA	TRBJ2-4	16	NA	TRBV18	TGTGCCAGCTCACCGGTGGACAGAGTAGCCAAAAACATTCAGTACTTC	CASSPVDRVAKNIQYF
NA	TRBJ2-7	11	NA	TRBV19	TGTGCCAGTTCGTCGGCCTACGAGCAGTACTTC	CASSSAYEQYF
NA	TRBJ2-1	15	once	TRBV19	TGTGCCAGTAGTCGAGGGGGGACCGTTTACAATGAGCAGTTCTTC	CASSRGGTVYNEQFF
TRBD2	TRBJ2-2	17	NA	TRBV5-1	TGCGCCAGCAGCTTTCTGACTAGCGGGGGAGCTGGCGGGGAGCTGTTTTTT	CASSFLTSGGAGGELFF
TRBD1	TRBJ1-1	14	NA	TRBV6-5	TGTGCCAGCAGGGAGGGACAGGGGGCGACTGAAGCTTTCTTT	CASREGQGATEAFF
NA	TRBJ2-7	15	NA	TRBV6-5	TGTGCCAGCAGTTACACAAAGGGGTTTTCCTACGAGCAGTACTTC	CASSYTKGFSYEQYF
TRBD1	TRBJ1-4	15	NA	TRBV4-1	TGCGCCAGCAGCCGATACAGGGGGGCTAATGAAAAACTGTTTTTT	CASSRYRGANEKLFF
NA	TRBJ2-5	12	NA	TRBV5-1	TGCGCCAGCAGCTCCCCCGTTGGGACCCAGTACTTC	CASSSPVGTQYF
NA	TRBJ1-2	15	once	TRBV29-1	TGCAGCATCTTGCCCCCCCGCAGAGCTAACTATGGCTACACCTTC	CSILPPRRANYGYTF
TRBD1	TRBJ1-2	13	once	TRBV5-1	TGCGCCAGCAGCCAACGGACAGGGAGTGGCTACACCTTC	CASSQRTGSGYTF
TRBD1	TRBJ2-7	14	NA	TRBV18	TGTGCCAGCTCACCAAGGGGGCGCAACTACGAGCAGTACTTC	CASSPRGRNYEQYF
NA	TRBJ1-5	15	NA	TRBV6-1	TGTGCCAGCAGTGAATTCGGACAGACCAATCAGCCCCAGCATTTT	CASSEFGQTNQPQHF
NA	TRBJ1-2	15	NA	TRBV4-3	TGCGCCAGCAGCCAAGTGGGGGGGGCCGGGAATGGCTACACCTTC	CASSQVGGAGNGYTF
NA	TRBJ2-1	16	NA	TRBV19	TGTGCCAGTAGTATATCAGGAGCGGGCTCCTACAATGAGCAGTTCTTC	CASSISGAGSYNEQFF
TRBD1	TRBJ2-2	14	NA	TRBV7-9	TGTGCCAGCAGCCGACTACAGGGGATCGGGGAGCTGTTTTTT	CASSRLQGIGELFF
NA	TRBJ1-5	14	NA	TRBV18	TGTGCCAGCTCACCGGGCGCCTCCTCGGGGCCCCAGCATTTT	CASSPGASSGPQHF
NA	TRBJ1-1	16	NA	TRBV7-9	TGTGCCAGCAGCTCCCCGGGGGCGGACCCGAACACTGAAGCTTTCTTT	CASSSPGADPNTEAFF